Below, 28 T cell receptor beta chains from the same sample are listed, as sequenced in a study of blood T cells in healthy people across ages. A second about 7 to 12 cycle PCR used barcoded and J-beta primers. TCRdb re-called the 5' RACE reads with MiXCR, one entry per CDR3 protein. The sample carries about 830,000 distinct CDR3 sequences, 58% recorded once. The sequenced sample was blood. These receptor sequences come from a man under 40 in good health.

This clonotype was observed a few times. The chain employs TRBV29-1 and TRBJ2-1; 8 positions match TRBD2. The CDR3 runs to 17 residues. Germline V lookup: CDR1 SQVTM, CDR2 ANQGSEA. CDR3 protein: CNVPRGVPGTRPNEQFF. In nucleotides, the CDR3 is TGCAACGTCCCCCGAGGGGTGCCCGGGACTAGACCCAATGAGCAGTTCTTC.

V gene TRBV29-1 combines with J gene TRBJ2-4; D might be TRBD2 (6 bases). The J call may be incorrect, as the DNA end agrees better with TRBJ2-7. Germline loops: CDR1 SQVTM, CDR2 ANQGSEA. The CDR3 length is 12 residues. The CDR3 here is CSAAGYSYEQYF. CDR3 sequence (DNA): TGCAGCGCCGCGGGGTATTCCTACGAGCAGTACTTC.

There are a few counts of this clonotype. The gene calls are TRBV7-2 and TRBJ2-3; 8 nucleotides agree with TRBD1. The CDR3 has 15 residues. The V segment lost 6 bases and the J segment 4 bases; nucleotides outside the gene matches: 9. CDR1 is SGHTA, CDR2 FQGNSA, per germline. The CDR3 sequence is CASRRDRGEADTQYF. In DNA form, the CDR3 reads TGTGCCAGCAGAAGAGACAGGGGTGAGGCAGATACGCAGTATTTT. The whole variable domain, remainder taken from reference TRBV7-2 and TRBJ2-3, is GAGVSQSPSNKVTEKGKDVELRCDPISGHTALYWYRQSLGQGLEFLIYFQGNSAPDKSGLPSDRFSAERTGGSVSTLTIQRTQQEDSAVYLCASRRDRGEADTQYFGPGTRLTVL.

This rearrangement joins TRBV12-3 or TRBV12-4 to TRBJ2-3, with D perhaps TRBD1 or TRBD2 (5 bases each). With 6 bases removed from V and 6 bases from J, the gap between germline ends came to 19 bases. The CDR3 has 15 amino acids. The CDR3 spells CASSHPGMRRDTQYF. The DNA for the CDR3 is TGTGCCAGCAGCCACCCAGGGATGAGGAGGGATACGCAGTATTTT.

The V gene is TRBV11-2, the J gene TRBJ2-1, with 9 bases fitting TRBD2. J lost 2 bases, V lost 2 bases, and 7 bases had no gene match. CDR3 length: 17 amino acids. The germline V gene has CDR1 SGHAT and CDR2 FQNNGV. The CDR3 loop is CASSLTSREGAYNEQFF. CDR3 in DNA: TGTGCCAGCAGCTTAACCTCGCGGGAGGGCGCCTACAATGAGCAGTTCTTC.

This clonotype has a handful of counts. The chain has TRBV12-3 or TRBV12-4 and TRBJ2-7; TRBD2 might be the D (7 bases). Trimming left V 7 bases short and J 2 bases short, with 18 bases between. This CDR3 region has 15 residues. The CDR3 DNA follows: TGTGCCAGCACCCTTAAGGGGGGACTACCCTACGAGCAGTACTTC. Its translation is CASTLKGGLPYEQYF.

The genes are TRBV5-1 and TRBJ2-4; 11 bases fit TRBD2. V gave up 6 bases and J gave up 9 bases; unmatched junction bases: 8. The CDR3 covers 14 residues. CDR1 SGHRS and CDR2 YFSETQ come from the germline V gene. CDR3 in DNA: TGCGCCAGCAAAAAGGAAGGGACTAGCGGCATTCAGTACTTC. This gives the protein CASKKEGTSGIQYF.

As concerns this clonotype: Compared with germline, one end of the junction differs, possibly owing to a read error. DNA of the CDR3: TGTGCCAGCTATTACGGACTAGCGGGAGGGACCGGGGAGCTGTTTTTT. Translating gives CASYYGLAGGTGELFF. V gene TRBV5-1 combines with J gene TRBJ2-2, with 15 bases fitting TRBD2. This CDR3 comprises 16 residues. Germline V gene lookup returns CDR1 SGHRS and CDR2 YFSETQ.

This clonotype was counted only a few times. CDR3 protein: CATSRDHEGGEQYF. The CDR3 nucleotides are TGTGCCACCAGCAGAGATCATGAGGGTGGCGAGCAGTACTTC. The rearrangement links TRBV15 to TRBJ2-7, with a tentative D call TRBD2 (5 bases). The CDR3 is 14 residues long. Trimming took off 0 bases at V and 6 bases at J, with 12 bases between the two ends. Germline V gene data show CDR1 as LNHNV and CDR2 as YYDKDF (reference sequence).

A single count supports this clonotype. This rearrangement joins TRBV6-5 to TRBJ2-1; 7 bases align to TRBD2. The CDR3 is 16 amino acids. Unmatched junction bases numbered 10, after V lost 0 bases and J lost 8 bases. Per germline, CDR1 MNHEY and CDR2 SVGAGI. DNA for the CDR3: TGTGCCAGCAGTTACTCCCTGGGACTAAGAGGGCATGAGCAGTTCTTC. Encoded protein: CASSYSLGLRGHEQFF.

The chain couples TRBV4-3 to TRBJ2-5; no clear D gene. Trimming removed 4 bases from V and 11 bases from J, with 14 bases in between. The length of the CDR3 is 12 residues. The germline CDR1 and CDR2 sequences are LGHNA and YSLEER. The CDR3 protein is CASSRPPNEQYF. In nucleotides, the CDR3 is TGCGCCAGCAGCCGACCACCTAATGAGCAGTACTTC.

This chain's CDR3 is CSGDSRPQETQYF. The CDR3 bases are TGCAGTGGGGACTCCAGGCCCCAAGAGACCCAGTACTTC. The chain uses TRBV20-1 and TRBJ2-5; a possible D gene is TRBD2 (6 bases). The CDR3 has 13 residues. Trimming took 7 bases from V and 1 from J, leaving 13 bases between them. Germline lookup yields CDR1 DFQATT and CDR2 SNEGSKA (reference sequence).

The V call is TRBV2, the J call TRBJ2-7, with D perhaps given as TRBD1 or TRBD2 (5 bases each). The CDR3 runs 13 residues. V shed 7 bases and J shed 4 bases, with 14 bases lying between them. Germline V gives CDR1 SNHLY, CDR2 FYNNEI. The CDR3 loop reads CASIATELYEQYF. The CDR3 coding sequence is TGTGCCAGCATAGCGACAGAGCTATACGAGCAGTACTTC.

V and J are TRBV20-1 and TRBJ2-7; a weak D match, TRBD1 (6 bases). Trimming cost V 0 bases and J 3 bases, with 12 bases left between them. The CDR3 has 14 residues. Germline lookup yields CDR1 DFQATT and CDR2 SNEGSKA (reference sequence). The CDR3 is CSARDPKGGYEQYF. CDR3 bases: TGCAGTGCTAGAGACCCCAAAGGGGGCTACGAGCAGTACTTC.

In DNA form, the CDR3 reads TGTGCCAACCGCAGACAGGGAGACTATGGCTACACCTTC. Translated: CANRRQGDYGYTF. This chain joins TRBV10-3 and TRBJ1-2; the match to TRBD1 covers 7 bases. In germline, CDR1 is ENHRY, CDR2 SYGVKD. The CDR3 totals 13 residues. Unmatched junction bases numbered 8, after V lost 10 bases and J lost 3 bases.

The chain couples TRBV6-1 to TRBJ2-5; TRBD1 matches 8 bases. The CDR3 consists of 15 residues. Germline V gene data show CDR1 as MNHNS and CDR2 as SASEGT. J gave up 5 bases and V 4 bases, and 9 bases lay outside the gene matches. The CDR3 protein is CASSGDRPYWETQYF. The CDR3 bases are TGTGCCAGCAGTGGGGACAGGCCCTACTGGGAGACCCAGTACTTC.

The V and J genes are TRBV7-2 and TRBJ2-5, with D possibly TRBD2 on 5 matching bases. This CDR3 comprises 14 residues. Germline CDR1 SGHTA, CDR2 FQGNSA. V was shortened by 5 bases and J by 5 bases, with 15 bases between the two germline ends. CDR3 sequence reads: CASSPRTAMETQYF. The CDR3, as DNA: TGTGCCAGCAGCCCCAGGACTGCCATGGAGACCCAGTACTTC.

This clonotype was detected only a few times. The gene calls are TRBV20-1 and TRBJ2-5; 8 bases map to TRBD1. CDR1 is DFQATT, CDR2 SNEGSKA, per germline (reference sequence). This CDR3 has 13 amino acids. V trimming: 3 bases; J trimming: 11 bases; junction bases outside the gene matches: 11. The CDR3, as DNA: TGCAGTGCTAGGGGGCTAGACAGGGGAGAGCAGTACTTC. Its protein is CSARGLDRGEQYF.

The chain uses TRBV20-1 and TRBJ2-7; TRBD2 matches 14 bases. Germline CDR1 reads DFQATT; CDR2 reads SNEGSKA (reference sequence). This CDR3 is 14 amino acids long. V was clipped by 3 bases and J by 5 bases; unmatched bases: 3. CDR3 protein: CSARGTSGSHEQYF. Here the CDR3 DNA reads TGCAGTGCTAGGGGGACTAGCGGGAGTCACGAGCAGTACTTC.

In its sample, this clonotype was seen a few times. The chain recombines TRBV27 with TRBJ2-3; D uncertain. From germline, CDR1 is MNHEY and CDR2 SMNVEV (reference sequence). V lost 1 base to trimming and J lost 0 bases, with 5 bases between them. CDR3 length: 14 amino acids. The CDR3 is CASSLWLSTDTQYF. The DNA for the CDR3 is TGTGCCAGCAGTTTATGGCTTAGCACAGATACGCAGTATTTT.

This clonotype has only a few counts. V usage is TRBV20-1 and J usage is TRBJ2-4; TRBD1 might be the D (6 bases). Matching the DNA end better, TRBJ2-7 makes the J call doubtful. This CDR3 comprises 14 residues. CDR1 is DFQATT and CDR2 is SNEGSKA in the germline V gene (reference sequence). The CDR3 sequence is CSAYRQGHQDEQYF. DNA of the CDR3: TGCAGTGCTTACCGCCAGGGGCATCAGGACGAGCAGTACTTC.

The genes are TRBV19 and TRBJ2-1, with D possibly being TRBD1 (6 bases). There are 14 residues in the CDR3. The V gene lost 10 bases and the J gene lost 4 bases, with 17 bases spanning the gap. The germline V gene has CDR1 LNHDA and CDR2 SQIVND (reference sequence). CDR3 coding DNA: TGTGCCATTAACAAGGGGACAAATTACAATGAGCAGTTCTTC. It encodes CAINKGTNYNEQFF.

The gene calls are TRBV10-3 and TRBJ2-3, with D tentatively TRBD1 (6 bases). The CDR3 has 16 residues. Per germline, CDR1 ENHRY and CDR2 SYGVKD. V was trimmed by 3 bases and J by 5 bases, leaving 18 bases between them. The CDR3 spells CAISDGGLRLGDTQYF. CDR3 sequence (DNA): TGTGCCATCAGTGATGGGGGCCTCCGTCTCGGAGATACGCAGTATTTT.

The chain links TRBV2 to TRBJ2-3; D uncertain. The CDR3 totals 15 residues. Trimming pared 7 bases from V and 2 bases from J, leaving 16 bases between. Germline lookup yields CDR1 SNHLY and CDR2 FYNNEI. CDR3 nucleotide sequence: TGTGCCAGCAACCAAATCGGGCCGTCCACAGATACGCAGTATTTT. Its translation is CASNQIGPSTDTQYF.

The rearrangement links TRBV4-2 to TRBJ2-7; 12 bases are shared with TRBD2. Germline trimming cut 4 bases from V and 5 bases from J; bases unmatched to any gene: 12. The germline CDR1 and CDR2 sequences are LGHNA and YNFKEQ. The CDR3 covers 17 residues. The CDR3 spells CASSRILAGGSSNEQYF. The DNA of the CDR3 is TGTGCCAGCAGCCGAATACTAGCGGGAGGTTCGAGCAACGAGCAGTACTTC.

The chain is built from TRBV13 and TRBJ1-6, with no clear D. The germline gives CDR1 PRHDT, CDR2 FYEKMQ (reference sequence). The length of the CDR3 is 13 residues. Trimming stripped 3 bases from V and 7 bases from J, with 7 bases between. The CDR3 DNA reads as TGTGCCAGCAGCTTGGGCCTCAATTCACCCCTCCACTTT. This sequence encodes CASSLGLNSPLHF. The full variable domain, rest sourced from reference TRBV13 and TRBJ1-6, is AAGVIQSPRHLIKEKRETATLKCYPIPRHDTVYWYQQGPGQDPQFLISFYEKMQSDKGSIPDRFSAQQFSDYHSELNMSSLELGDSALYFCASSLGLNSPLHFGNGTRLTVT.

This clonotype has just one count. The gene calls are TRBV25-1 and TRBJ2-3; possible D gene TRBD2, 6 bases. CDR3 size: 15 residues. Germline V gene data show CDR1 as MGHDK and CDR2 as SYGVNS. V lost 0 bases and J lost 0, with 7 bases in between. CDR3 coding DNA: TGTGCCAGCAGTGAATACGGAGGGAGCACAGATACGCAGTATTTT. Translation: CASSEYGGSTDTQYF.

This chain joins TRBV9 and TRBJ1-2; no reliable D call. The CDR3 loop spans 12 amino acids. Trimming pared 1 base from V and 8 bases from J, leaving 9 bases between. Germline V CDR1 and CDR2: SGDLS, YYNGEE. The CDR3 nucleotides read TGTGCCAGCAGCGTAAAATTGTGCGGCTACACCTTC. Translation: CASSVKLCGYTF.